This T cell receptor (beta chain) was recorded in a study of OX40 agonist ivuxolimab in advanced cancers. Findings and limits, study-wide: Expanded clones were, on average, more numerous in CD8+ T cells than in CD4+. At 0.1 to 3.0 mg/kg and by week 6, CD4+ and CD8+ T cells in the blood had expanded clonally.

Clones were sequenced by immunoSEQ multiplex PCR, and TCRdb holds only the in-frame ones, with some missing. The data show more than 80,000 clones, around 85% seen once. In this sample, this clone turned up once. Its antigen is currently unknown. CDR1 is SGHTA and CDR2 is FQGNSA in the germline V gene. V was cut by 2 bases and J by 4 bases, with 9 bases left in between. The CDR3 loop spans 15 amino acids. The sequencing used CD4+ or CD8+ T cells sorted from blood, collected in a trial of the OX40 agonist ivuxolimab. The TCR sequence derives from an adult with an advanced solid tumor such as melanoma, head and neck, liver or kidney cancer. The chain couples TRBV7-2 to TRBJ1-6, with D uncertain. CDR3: CASSLPQAYNSPLHF. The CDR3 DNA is TGTGCCAGCAGCTTACCGCAGGCTTATAATTCACCCCTCCACTTT.